Reported below is one T cell receptor beta chain. Its specificity is unknown. Trimming took 0 bases from V and 5 from J, leaving 15 bases between them. CDR1 SGDLS and CDR2 YYNGEE come from the germline V gene. This CDR3 has 15 amino acids. These data belong to a study of graft-versus-host responses after intestinal transplantation. Study at large: Tacrolimus plus steroids were given to all recipients for about 3 years, preceded by anti-thymocyte globulin induction.

Sequenced by immunoSEQ multiplex PCR; TCRdb stores in-frame clones only, minus some. The repertoire has tens of thousands of clones, approximately 88% of them found once; the top ten carry around 2.6%. The chain employs TRBV9 and TRBJ2-7; tentatively, D is TRBD2 (6 bases). The receptor was isolated from a human donor who received an intestinal transplant. The sequencing used unstimulated CD8+ T cells sorted from spleen or lymph node cells, collected before intestinal transplant. DNA of the CDR3: TGTGCCAGCAGCGTAGTTTCTAGCGCGATAGACGAGCAGTACTTC. It is translated as CASSVVSSAIDEQYF.